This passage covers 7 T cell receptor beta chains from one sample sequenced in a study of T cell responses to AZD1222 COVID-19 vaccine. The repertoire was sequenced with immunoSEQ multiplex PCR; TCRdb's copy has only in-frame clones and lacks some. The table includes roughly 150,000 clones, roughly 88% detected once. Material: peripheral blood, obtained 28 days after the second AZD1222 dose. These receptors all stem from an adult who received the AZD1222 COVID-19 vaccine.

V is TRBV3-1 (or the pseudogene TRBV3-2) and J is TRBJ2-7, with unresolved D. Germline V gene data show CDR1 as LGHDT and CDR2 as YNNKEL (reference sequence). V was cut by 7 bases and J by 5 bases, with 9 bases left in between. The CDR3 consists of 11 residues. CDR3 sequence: CASTQRNEQYF. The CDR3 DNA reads TGTGCCAGCACCCAGCGTAACGAGCAGTACTTC.

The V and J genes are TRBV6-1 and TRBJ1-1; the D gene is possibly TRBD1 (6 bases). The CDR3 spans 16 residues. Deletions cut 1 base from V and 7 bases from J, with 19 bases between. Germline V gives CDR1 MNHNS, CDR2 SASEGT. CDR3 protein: CASSEGVGGPRGEAFF. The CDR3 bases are TGTGCCAGCAGTGAAGGCGTAGGGGGTCCACGGGGTGAAGCTTTCTTT.

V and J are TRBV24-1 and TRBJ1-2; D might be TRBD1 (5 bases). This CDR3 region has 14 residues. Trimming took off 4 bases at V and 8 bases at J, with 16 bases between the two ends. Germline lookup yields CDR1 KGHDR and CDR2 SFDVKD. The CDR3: CATSDPGAREGYTF. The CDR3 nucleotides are TGTGCCACCAGTGACCCCGGGGCCCGGGAGGGCTACACCTTC.

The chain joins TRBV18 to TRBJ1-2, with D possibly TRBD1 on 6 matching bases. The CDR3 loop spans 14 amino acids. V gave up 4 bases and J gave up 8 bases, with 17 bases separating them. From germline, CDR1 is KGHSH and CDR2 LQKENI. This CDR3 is CASSQGQPGGGYTF. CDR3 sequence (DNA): TGTGCCAGCTCACAGGGACAACCGGGTGGCGGCTACACCTTC. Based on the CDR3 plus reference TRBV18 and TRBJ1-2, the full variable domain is NAGVMQNPRHLVRRRGQEARLRCSPMKGHSHVYWYRQLPEEGLKFMVYLQKENIIDESGMPKERFSAEFPKEGPSILRIQQVVRGDSAAYFCASSQGQPGGGYTFGSGTRLTVV.

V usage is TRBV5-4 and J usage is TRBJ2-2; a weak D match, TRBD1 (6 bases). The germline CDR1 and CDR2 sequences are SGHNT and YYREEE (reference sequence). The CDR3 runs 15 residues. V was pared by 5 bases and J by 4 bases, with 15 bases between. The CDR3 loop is CASSNGQRGTGELFF. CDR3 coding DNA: TGTGCCAGCAGTAACGGACAGAGGGGCACCGGGGAGCTGTTTTTT.

The CDR3 region is CASSENEAGFGNTIYF. The CDR3, as DNA: TGTGCCAGCAGTGAAAACGAGGCGGGGTTTGGAAACACCATATATTTT. The rearrangement joins TRBV2 to TRBJ1-3; D gene ambiguous. Per the germline V gene, CDR1 is SNHLY and CDR2 is FYNNEI. The CDR3 sequence is 16 residues long. Trimming cost V 2 bases and J 3 bases, with 14 bases left between them. The variable domain in full, with the rest retrieved from reference TRBV2 and TRBJ1-3, is EPEVTQTPSHQVTQMGQEVILRCVPISNHLYFYWYRQILGQKVEFLVSFYNNEISEKSEIFDDQFSVERPDGSNFTLKIRSTKLEDSAMYFCASSENEAGFGNTIYFGEGSWLTVV.

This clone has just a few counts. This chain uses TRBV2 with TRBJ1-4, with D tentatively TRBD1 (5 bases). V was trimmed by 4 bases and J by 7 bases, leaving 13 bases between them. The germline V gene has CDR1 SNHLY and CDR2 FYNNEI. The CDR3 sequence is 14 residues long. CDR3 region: CASSALGHIEKLFF. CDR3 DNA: TGTGCCAGCAGTGCTTTGGGGCACATTGAAAAACTGTTTTTT. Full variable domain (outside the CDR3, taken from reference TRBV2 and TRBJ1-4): EPEVTQTPSHQVTQMGQEVILRCVPISNHLYFYWYRQILGQKVEFLVSFYNNEISEKSEIFDDQFSVERPDGSNFTLKIRSTKLEDSAMYFCASSALGHIEKLFFGSGTQLSVL.